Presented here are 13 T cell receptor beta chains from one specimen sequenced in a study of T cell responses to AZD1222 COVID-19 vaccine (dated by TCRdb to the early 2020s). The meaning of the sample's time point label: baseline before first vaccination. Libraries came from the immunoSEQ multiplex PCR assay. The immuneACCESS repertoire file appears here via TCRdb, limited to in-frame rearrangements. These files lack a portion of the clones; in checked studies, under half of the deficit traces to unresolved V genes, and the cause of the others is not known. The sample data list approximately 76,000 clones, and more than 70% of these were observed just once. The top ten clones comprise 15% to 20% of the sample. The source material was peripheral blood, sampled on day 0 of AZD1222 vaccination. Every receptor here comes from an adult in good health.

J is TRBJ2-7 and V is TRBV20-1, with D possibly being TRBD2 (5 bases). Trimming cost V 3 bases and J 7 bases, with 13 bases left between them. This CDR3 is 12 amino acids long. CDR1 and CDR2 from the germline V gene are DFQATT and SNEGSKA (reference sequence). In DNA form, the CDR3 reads TGCAGTGCTAGTACGGGGAGCTTGGAGCAGTACTTC. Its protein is CSASTGSLEQYF.

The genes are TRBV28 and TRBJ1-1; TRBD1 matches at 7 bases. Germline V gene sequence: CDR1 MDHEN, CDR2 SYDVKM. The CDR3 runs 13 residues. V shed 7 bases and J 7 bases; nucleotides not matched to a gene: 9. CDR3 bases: TGTGCCAGCACGGAGGCAGGGGGTGATGAAGCTTTCTTT. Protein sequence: CASTEAGGDEAFF.

The CDR3 nucleotides read TGTGCCAGCAGCCAACCGGTGCTAGGGCCAGGACAGGGCCTAAATTCACCCCTCCACTTT. Its translation: CASSQPVLGPGQGLNSPLHF. The chain employs TRBV4-2 and TRBJ1-6; 8 bases align to TRBD1. Germline values: CDR1 LGHNA, CDR2 YNFKEQ. V lost 2 bases to trimming and J lost 7 bases; unmatched junction nucleotides: 19. This CDR3 is built from 20 residues.

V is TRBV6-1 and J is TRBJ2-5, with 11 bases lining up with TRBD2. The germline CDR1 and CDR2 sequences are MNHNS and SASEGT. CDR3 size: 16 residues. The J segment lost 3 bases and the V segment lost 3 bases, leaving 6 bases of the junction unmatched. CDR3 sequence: CASSDYVSGGEETQYF. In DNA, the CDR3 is TGTGCCAGCAGTGACTATGTTAGCGGGGGGGAAGAGACCCAGTACTTC.

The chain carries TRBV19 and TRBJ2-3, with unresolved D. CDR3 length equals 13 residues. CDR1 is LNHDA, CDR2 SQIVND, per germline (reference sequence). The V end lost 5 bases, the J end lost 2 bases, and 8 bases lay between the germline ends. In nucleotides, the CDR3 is TGTGCCAGTAGTTACAGCTACACAGATACGCAGTATTTT. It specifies CASSYSYTDTQYF.

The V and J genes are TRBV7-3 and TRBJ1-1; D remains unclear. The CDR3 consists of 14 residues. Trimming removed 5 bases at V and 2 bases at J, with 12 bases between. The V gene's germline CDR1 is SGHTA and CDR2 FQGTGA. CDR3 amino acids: CASSHGEGNTEAFF. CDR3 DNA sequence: TGTGCCAGCAGCCACGGGGAAGGAAACACTGAAGCTTTCTTT.

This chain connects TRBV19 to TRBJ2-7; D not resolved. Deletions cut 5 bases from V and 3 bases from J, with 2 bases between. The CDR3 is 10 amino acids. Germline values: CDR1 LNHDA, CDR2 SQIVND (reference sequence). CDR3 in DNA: TGTGCCAGTAGTGACTACGAGCAGTACTTC. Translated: CASSDYEQYF.

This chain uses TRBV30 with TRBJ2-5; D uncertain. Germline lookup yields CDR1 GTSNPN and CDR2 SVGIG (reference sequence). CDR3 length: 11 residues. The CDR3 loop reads CAHEGQETQYF. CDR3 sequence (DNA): TGTGCTCACGAAGGGCAGGAGACCCAGTACTTC.

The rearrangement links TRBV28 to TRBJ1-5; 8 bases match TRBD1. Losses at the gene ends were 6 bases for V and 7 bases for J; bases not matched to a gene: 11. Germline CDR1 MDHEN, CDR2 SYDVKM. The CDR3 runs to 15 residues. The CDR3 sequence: CASSPTGAGVQPQHF. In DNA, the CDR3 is TGTGCCAGCAGCCCGACAGGGGCGGGGGTGCAGCCCCAGCATTTT.

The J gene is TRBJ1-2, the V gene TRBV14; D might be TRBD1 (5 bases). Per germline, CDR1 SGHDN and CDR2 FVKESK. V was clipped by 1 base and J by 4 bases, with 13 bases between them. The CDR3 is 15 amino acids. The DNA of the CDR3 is TGTGCCAGCAGCCAAGCGGGGGAGACCATCTATGGCTACACCTTC. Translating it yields CASSQAGETIYGYTF.

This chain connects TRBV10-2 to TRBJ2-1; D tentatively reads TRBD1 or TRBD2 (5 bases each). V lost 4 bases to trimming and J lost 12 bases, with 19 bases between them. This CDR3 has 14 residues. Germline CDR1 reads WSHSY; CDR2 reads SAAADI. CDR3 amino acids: CASSGGVAQGSQFF. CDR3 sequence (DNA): TGCGCCAGCAGTGGTGGTGTAGCGCAGGGATCGCAGTTCTTC.

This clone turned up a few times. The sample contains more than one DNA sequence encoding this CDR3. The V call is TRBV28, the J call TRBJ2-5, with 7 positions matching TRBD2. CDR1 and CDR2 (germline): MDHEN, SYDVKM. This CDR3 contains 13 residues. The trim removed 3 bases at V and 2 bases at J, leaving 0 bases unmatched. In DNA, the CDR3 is TGTGCCAGCAGTTTGGGGGGGCAAGAGACCCAGTACTTC. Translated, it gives CASSLGGQETQYF. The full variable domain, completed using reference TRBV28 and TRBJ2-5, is DVKVTQSSRYLVKRTGEKVFLECVQDMDHENMFWYRQDPGLGLRLIYFSYDVKMKEKGDIPEGYSVSREKKERFSLILESASTNQTSMYLCASSLGGQETQYFGPGTRLLVL.

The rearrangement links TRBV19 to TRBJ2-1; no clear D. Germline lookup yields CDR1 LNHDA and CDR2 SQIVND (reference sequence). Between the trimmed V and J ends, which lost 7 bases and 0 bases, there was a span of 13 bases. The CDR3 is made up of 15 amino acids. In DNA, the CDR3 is TGTGCCAGTACCGATGCTCAGAGCTCCTACAATGAGCAGTTCTTC. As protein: CASTDAQSSYNEQFF.